This note documents a single TCR beta chain sequence. It has no known antigen specificity. There are no base qualities to consult, and no much larger clone falls within one base. Receptors were amplified or captured by multiplex PCR. TCRdb records Illumina HiSeq 4000 as the sequencer. iRepertoire HTBI primers and Arm-PCR amplification of CDR3 regions were used to construct TCR beta libraries. Before sequencing, the PCR products went through gel purification. The paper's data handling went like this. Across samples, roughly 60 TRBV and approximately 15 TRBJ segments were identified and used for gene usage analysis of CDR3 amino acid clonotypes. COPE and FqMerger were used to merge filtered high-quality paired reads into contigs. BLAST was used to align contigs to the IMGT TRBV, TRBD and TRBJ reference genes, and CDR3 was defined following IMGT. Any clonotype with a frequency above 0.1% was counted as a highly expanded clone. Repertoire diversity was measured by Shannon entropy, and V-J evenness by the Gini coefficient. A clonotype was considered public if more than one individual shared it. The raw public data were reprocessed by TCRdb itself: fastp quality trimming at Q25, MiXCR clonotype calling, in-frame beta chains only. Here each entry gathers all rows of one CDR3 protein and keeps the most common genes and DNA. These V and J calls derive from TCRdb rather than the authors' analysis. This sample holds about 660,000 distinct CDR3 sequences; approximately 31% were observed only once. Together, the top ten hold around 42% of the sample.

This entry is derived from a study of regulatory T cells in long-lasting Graves disease (dated by TCRdb to the early 2020s). Regarding the study in general: Persistent Graves' disease was defined as persistently positive TSH receptor autoantibodies together with antithyroid drug treatment for over 5 years. The study was registered as a clinical trial and conducted in China. A total of around 35 samples underwent TCR sequencing, from 13 patients with persistent Graves' disease and 20 or so patients with newly diagnosed Graves' disease. Patients with persistent Graves' disease were compared with patients with newly diagnosed Graves' disease using TCR sequencing and RNA sequencing of peripheral blood. Persistent Graves' disease patients in the clinical cohort had taken antithyroid drugs for 9.5 to 13 years on average.

The time point label, as the study defines it: persistent/refractory GD, antithyroid drugs over 5 years with positive TRAb. For both TCR sequencing and RNA sequencing, RNA was extracted from PBMCs using TRIzol. The diagnosis of Graves' disease was made according to American Thyroid Association guidelines. Patients for the study were recruited at an endocrinology department in Xi'an, China. From each patient, around 9.3 milliliters of peripheral blood was collected into an EDTA anticoagulant tube. Ficoll Paque Plus density gradient separation was used to isolate PBMCs, and no further T cell sorting was performed. An Agilent 2100 Bioanalyzer and agarose gel were used to assess RNA quality, and a NanoDrop 2000 was used to measure RNA concentration. From a lookup of the germline V gene, CDR1 and CDR2 are MNHEY and SVGEGT. Trimming removed 11 bases from V and 4 bases from J; the gene matches leave 11 bases unexplained. There are 15 amino acids in the CDR3, from cysteine to phenylalanine inclusive. Only the CDR3 portion is preserved as DNA: 45 bases, with reading frame beginning at the first base.

On the study overall, not on this receptor specifically: TRBV28, TRBJ1-2 and TRBJ2-5 were preferentially used in persistent disease, while TRBV20-1 and TRBJ2-1 were favored in newly diagnosed disease. The authors acknowledged the small sample size as a limitation that may reduce accuracy. Persistent patients shared more public clonotypes among themselves (approximately 2,500) than newly diagnosed patients did (roughly 920). Lower TCR Shannon entropy and fewer highly expanded clones were observed in persistent Graves' disease patients than in newly diagnosed patients, which suggested clonal expansion. Sequencing and analysis were limited to the TCR beta chain. Only peripheral blood was studied, because thyroid tissue, the primary lesion, was inaccessible.

The chain is assembled from TRBV6-2 or TRBV6-3 and TRBJ1-5, with TRBD1 matching 10 junction bases. This clonotype was obtained from a female donor with Graves disease. The material was peripheral blood mononuclear cells (PBMCs), obtained when the disease was refractory, from a patient treated with antithyroid drugs. The nucleotide sequence reads as follows: TGTGCCGCTGGAGTACGGACAGGGGGGAATCAGCCCCAGCATTTT. Its amino acids are CAAGVRTGGNQPQHF.